Included here is one T cell receptor (beta chain) sequence, with context. Its antigen is still unknown. Brentuximab vedotin exposure varied, and every patient relapsed after autologous stem cell transplantation. By magnetic negative selection, CD4+ T cells were purified from thawed PBMCs. V was trimmed by 5 bases and J by 5 bases, leaving 19 bases between them. Germline V gene data show CDR1 as SGHNT and CDR2 as YENEEA. The CDR3 contains 16 residues. The data belong to a study of PD-1 blockade in classical Hodgkin lymphoma. Some clones are missing from TCRdb's copy, which holds only in-frame ones; the method was immunoSEQ multiplex PCR. The table shows about 15,000 clones, with around 85% occurring only once. General study results and limits: The study reported lower baseline TCR diversity in newly diagnosed patients than in healthy donors.

The TCR originated in a human donor with classical Hodgkin lymphoma. Material: CD4+ T cells from blood, obtained at baseline. The chain combines TRBV11-3 with TRBJ2-1; maybe TRBD2 (5 bases). CDR3 coding DNA: TGTGCCAGCAGCCTAGGTTTATGGGCGGGTCACAATGAGCAGTTCTTC. Protein product: CASSLGLWAGHNEQFF.